The clone carrying this TCR beta chain occurred a few times. Its target is not known. This sample is drawn from a study of T-cell reconstitution after alpha-beta-depleted transplantation in children. Study-level points and caveats: Where some patients showed high TCRbeta diversity at day 60, it came from recipient T cells and thymic progenitors that had survived. Reportedly, alpha-beta T cells present about two months post-transplant originated from several hundred expanded clones of graft origin. The main origin of T-cell counts and diversity one year after transplant was newly produced T cells.

Germline V gene data show CDR1 as SGHRS and CDR2 as YFSETQ. This CDR3 spans 15 amino acids. Trimming cost V 4 bases and J 8 bases; bases outside gene matches: 7. Unique molecular identifiers tagged the TCRbeta library. TCRdb reprocessed the PCR reads with MiXCR, giving one entry per CDR3 protein. Of about 130,000 distinct CDR3 sequences detected, 9.7% appear once; the ten largest clones hold less than 25%. The chain joins TRBV5-1 to TRBJ1-5; 12 nucleotides match TRBD1. The clonotype originates from a girl in the first two years of life who had a stem cell transplant for combined immunodeficiency, so the T cells may come from the graft donor. The sample in question was PBMCs, mostly from graft donor cells, obtained 180 days after TCRalphabeta/CD19-depleted stem cell transplant. CDR3 sequence (DNA): TGCGCCAGCAGCCCCGGGACAGGGGGCTTGGAGCCCCAGCATTTT. This sequence encodes CASSPGTGGLEPQHF. The variable domain in full, completed from reference TRBV5-1 and TRBJ1-5, reads KAGVTQTPRYLIKTRGQQVTLSCSPISGHRSVSWYQQTPGQGLQFLFEYFSETQRNKGNFPGRFSGRQFSNSRSEMNVSTLELGDSALYLCASSPGTGGLEPQHFGDGTRLSIL.